This is a list of T cell receptor beta chains from one sample in a study of early T cells in non-severe SARS-CoV-2 infection. TCRdb fed the 5' RACE reads into MiXCR, producing one record per CDR3 protein. The sample comprises about 45,000 distinct CDR3 sequences, roughly 10% of which are singletons, and 21% rests with the top ten. Sequenced input: whole blood. The origin of the receptors is an adult who was a healthcare worker with PCR-confirmed SARS-CoV-2 infection or an uninfected control (not recorded which). CDR3s leave out the opening cysteine and the closing phenylalanine or tryptophan. The order of the fields is clone size, V gene, CDR3 length, J gene, CDR3 protein. Clone size is given for some rows only: seen once, a few or many times, or a class if the clone is expanded.

clone_size: many
v_call: TRBV7-8
cdr3_length: 12
j_call: TRBJ1-1
cdr3_aa: ASSRRLGETEAF

clone_size: -
v_call: TRBV12-5
cdr3_length: 13
j_call: TRBJ2-3
cdr3_aa: AGLNFLGAPDTQY

clone_size: -
v_call: TRBV6-5
cdr3_length: 14
j_call: TRBJ2-1
cdr3_aa: ASSYAGQGAINEQF

clone_size: few
v_call: TRBV20-1
cdr3_length: 11
j_call: TRBJ2-3
cdr3_aa: SASGSAADTQY

clone_size: -
v_call: TRBV4-3
cdr3_length: 15
j_call: TRBJ2-3
cdr3_aa: ASSPHPTSGPTDTQY

clone_size: few
v_call: TRBV5-1
cdr3_length: 11
j_call: TRBJ2-1
cdr3_aa: ASRGEVHNEQF

clone_size: few
v_call: TRBV27
cdr3_length: 13
j_call: TRBJ2-1
cdr3_aa: ASSSSRDSYNEQF

clone_size: -
v_call: TRBV19
cdr3_length: 10
j_call: TRBJ2-7
cdr3_aa: ASSGPQNEQY

clone_size: many
v_call: TRBV29-1
cdr3_length: 11
j_call: TRBJ2-3
cdr3_aa: SVEGQHTDTQY

clone_size: many
v_call: TRBV5-1
cdr3_length: 12
j_call: TRBJ1-1
cdr3_aa: ASSATPGASEAF

clone_size: -
v_call: TRBV19
cdr3_length: 13
j_call: TRBJ2-2
cdr3_aa: ASSMAGVGTGELF